This T cell receptor beta chain was captured in a study of blood T cell repertoires in COVID-19. Study at large: Whether acute or convalescent, the COVID-19 samples came from the United States, Italy and Spain. Nucleic acid was either cDNA or gDNA, and it came from T cells, B-cell-depleted T cells, or PBMCs.

Original methodology: Reference gene primer amplification gave estimated nucleated cell counts. Clones were sequenced by immunoSEQ multiplex PCR, and TCRdb holds only the in-frame ones, with some missing. V and J calls and clone size follow that table, whereas D and trimming were derived from the DNA. The table has about 240,000 clones, just under 85% seen once. CDR1 LGHDT and CDR2 YNNKEL come from the germline V gene (reference sequence). This CDR3 is 15 amino acids long. Trimming took 3 bases from V and 2 from J, leaving 14 bases between them. The rearrangement joins TRBV3-1 (or the pseudogene TRBV3-2) to TRBJ2-7; no reliable D call. This TCR derives from a woman older than 75 with acute or convalescent COVID-19. The sequencing sample was made of peripheral blood. The CDR3 sequence: CASSQEPGLPYEQYF. DNA of the CDR3: TGTGCCAGCAGCCAGGAACCGGGTTTACCCTACGAGCAGTACTTC.